The 31 T cell receptor beta chains below were found in one sample sequenced in a study of cytomegalovirus exposure and HLA in healthy donors. Primers for the PCR totalled 60 Vbeta and 13 Jbeta. Sequencing used immunoSEQ multiplex PCR; TCRdb keeps in-frame clones, though not all of them. The sample contains 150,000 to 160,000 clones, around three quarters of which appear only once. Sample: PBMCs. The source of these receptors is a woman aged 40 to 50 in good health and CMV-seronegative.

The chain links TRBV2 to TRBJ2-3, with 10 positions matching TRBD2. CDR3 length equals 15 residues. After removal of 7 bases from V and 3 bases from J, the junction contained 7 bases not matched to a gene. Germline lookup yields CDR1 SNHLY and CDR2 FYNNEI. CDR3 sequence: CASNSASGSTDTQYF. CDR3 sequence (DNA): TGTGCCAGCAATTCGGCTAGCGGGAGTACAGATACGCAGTATTTT.

The rearrangement joins TRBV5-1 to TRBJ2-7, with TRBD2 identical over 8 bases. V dropped 4 bases and J dropped 5; count of bases not matched to a gene: 5. From germline, CDR1 is SGHRS and CDR2 YFSETQ. The CDR3 contains 13 residues. The CDR3 protein is CASSPLTSDEQYF. In DNA form, the CDR3 reads TGCGCCAGCAGCCCCCTGACTAGCGACGAGCAGTACTTC. Variable domain in full (rest from reference TRBV5-1 and TRBJ2-7): KAGVTQTPRYLIKTRGQQVTLSCSPISGHRSVSWYQQTPGQGLQFLFEYFSETQRNKGNFPGRFSGRQFSNSRSEMNVSTLELGDSALYLCASSPLTSDEQYFGPGTRLTVT.

Points on this clone: Compared with germline, one end of the junction differs, possibly owing to a read error. The chain combines TRBV19 with TRBJ1-1; D not resolved. This CDR3 contains 13 residues. From germline, CDR1 is LNHDA and CDR2 SQIVND (reference sequence). The CDR3, as DNA: TGTGCCAGTATTATAACGGGTGGCACTGAAGCTTTCTTT. Its translation is CASIITGGTEAFF.

This clone occurred a few times. The chain is built from TRBV28 and TRBJ1-4, with a tentative D call TRBD1 (6 bases). V gave up 8 bases and J gave up 8 bases, with 15 bases separating them. Germline CDR1 reads MDHEN; CDR2 reads SYDVKM. CDR3 size: 13 residues. CDR3 in amino acids: CASGQGKKEKLFF. CDR3 nucleotide sequence: TGTGCCAGCGGGCAGGGGAAAAAAGAAAAACTGTTTTTT.

V gene TRBV27 combines with J gene TRBJ2-7; 8 nucleotides match TRBD2. CDR1 and CDR2 from the germline V gene are MNHEY and SMNVEV (reference sequence). V dropped 2 bases and J dropped 2; count of bases not matched to a gene: 11. This CDR3 comprises 17 residues. CDR3 sequence: CASSLTTGLGRTYEQYF. As DNA, the CDR3 is TGTGCCAGCAGTTTAACCACGGGACTAGGAAGAACCTACGAGCAGTACTTC.

In its sample, this clone was seen a few times. The rearrangement joins TRBV5-1 to TRBJ2-4, with D maybe TRBD2 (5 bases). There are 16 residues in the CDR3. CDR1 and CDR2 (germline): SGHRS, YFSETQ. V lost 5 bases, J lost 5 bases, and 20 bases lay in between. CDR3 protein: CASSGEKNSRQNIQYF. The CDR3 DNA reads TGCGCCAGCAGTGGGGAGAAAAACTCCCGGCAAAACATTCAGTACTTC.

The chain uses TRBV19 and TRBJ1-5; 8 bases fit TRBD1. With 4 bases clipped from V and 5 bases from J, the junction kept 4 bases outside the gene matches. The CDR3 loop spans 14 amino acids. Germline V CDR1 and CDR2: LNHDA, SQIVND (reference sequence). DNA of the CDR3: TGTGCCAGTAGTACCTCAGGGGGCGATCAGCCCCAGCATTTT. Its protein product is CASSTSGGDQPQHF.

This clone has a single count. The chain couples TRBV18 to TRBJ2-7; 7 bases are a match to TRBD1. Germline CDR1 KGHSH, CDR2 LQKENI. The CDR3 has 14 residues. The junction had 4 bases not matched to a gene; V was cut back by 3 bases and J by 2 bases. CDR3 loop: CASSPQGVPYEQYF. CDR3 DNA sequence: TGTGCCAGCTCACCCCAGGGGGTCCCCTACGAGCAGTACTTC.

This clone was counted a few times. The chain employs TRBV5-1 and TRBJ2-3, with unresolved D. The ends were cut back, 4 bases at V and 9 bases at J, with 24 bases in the middle. The CDR3 length is 16 residues. Germline V gives CDR1 SGHRS, CDR2 YFSETQ. Written as DNA, the CDR3 is TGCGCCAGCAGCCCCATTGACTCTTCTTTAACGAACACGCAGTATTTT. Translating it yields CASSPIDSSLTNTQYF.

Remarks on this clone: The identical CDR3 is also encoded by other nucleotide sequences in the sample. The chain combines TRBV5-1 with TRBJ2-7; 8 positions agree with TRBD1. Germline values: CDR1 SGHRS, CDR2 YFSETQ. The CDR3 loop spans 14 amino acids. V lost 3 bases to trimming and J lost 0 bases; unmatched junction nucleotides: 2. The CDR3: CASSSTGGSYEQYF. CDR3 DNA sequence: TGCGCCAGCAGCTCCACAGGGGGCTCCTACGAGCAGTACTTC.

The V call is TRBV10-3, the J call TRBJ1-4, with a tentative D call TRBD1 (5 bases). CDR1 and CDR2 from the germline V gene are ENHRY and SYGVKD. The CDR3 has 14 amino acids. V gave up 4 bases and J gave up 4 bases, with 10 bases separating them. The CDR3 is CAISGTGDNEKLFF. DNA for the CDR3: TGTGCCATCAGTGGAACAGGCGATAATGAAAAACTGTTTTTT.

Only one count was recorded for this clone. The chain couples TRBV7-9 to TRBJ1-2; maybe TRBD1 (5 bases). The V end was cut by 2 bases, the J end by 6 bases, with 13 bases between. Germline V lookup: CDR1 SEHNR, CDR2 FQNEAQ (reference sequence). The CDR3 extends over 14 amino acids. The DNA for the CDR3 is TGTGCCAGCAGCTTATGGTGGCAGGGAAATGGCTACACCTTC. Amino acid sequence: CASSLWWQGNGYTF.

The chain carries TRBV28 and TRBJ1-2, with 7 positions matching TRBD1. Germline V CDR1 and CDR2: MDHEN, SYDVKM. The CDR3 contains 15 residues. V trimming: 4 bases; J trimming: 1 base; junction bases outside the gene matches: 6. CDR3 amino acids: CASSSTGELNYGYTF. The CDR3 coding sequence is TGTGCCAGCAGTTCAACAGGGGAACTTAACTATGGCTACACCTTC.

The chain couples TRBV10-3 to TRBJ1-1; 8 bases agree with TRBD1. V dropped 0 bases and J dropped 4; count of bases not matched to a gene: 4. CDR1 ENHRY and CDR2 SYGVKD come from the germline V gene. CDR3 length: 15 amino acids. The CDR3 DNA is TGTGCCATCAGTGAGTCGACAGGGGAAGGCACTGAAGCTTTCTTT. Encoded protein: CAISESTGEGTEAFF.

The rearrangement joins TRBV5-1 to TRBJ1-5, with D possibly TRBD1 on 5 matching bases. This CDR3 spans 15 amino acids. V lost 2 bases and J lost 9, with 18 bases in between. The V gene's germline CDR1 is SGHRS and CDR2 YFSETQ. The CDR3 sequence: CASSFGIGGGWPQHF. CDR3 in DNA: TGCGCCAGCAGCTTCGGGATCGGCGGGGGTTGGCCCCAGCATTTT.

Points on this clone: One base away lies a much larger clone, so this may be a sequencing read error. Other DNA sequences of this sample code for an identical CDR3. The rearrangement links TRBV5-1 to TRBJ1-1; tentatively, D is TRBD1 (5 bases). The CDR3 is 13 residues long. Germline CDR1 and CDR2: SGHRS and YFSETQ. The CDR3 protein is CASQGAGNTEAFF. The CDR3 DNA follows: TGCGCCAGCCAGGGCGCAGGGAACACTGAGGCTTTCTTT.

The V call is TRBV5-1, the J call TRBJ2-1, with 8 bases that match TRBD2. CDR1 is SGHRS and CDR2 is YFSETQ in the germline V gene. J was trimmed by 6 bases and V by 3 bases; bases with no gene match: 5. This CDR3 is built from 14 residues. This CDR3 reads CASSSAGGVNEQFF. As DNA, the CDR3 is TGCGCCAGCAGCTCGGCGGGAGGAGTCAATGAGCAGTTCTTC.

The chain links TRBV5-6 to TRBJ1-2; TRBD1 matches 9 bases. V dropped 4 bases and J dropped 7; count of bases not matched to a gene: 11. This CDR3 is built from 15 residues. Germline-derived CDR1 and CDR2 are SGHDT and YYEEEE. The CDR3: CASSDTGTGTFGYTF. CDR3 bases: TGTGCCAGCAGCGACACCGGGACAGGGACGTTTGGCTACACCTTC. Full variable domain (outside the CDR3, taken from reference TRBV5-6 and TRBJ1-2): DAGVTQSPTHLIKTRGQQVTLRCSPKSGHDTVSWYQQALGQGPQFIFQYYEEEERQRGNFPDRFSGHQFPNYSSELNVNALLLGDSALYLCASSDTGTGTFGYTFGSGTRLTVV.

The rearrangement links TRBV4-1 to TRBJ2-2, with a weak D call TRBD2 (6 bases). The ends were cut back, 3 bases at V and 0 bases at J, with 14 bases in the middle. CDR1 is MGHRA, CDR2 YSYEKL, per germline. The CDR3 consists of 17 residues. The CDR3 loop reads CASSHRPGSPNTGELFF. CDR3 sequence (DNA): TGCGCCAGCAGCCATCGACCCGGGAGTCCGAACACCGGGGAGCTGTTTTTT.

V and J are TRBV5-1 and TRBJ1-6, with TRBD1 matching 7 bases. The germline gives CDR1 SGHRS, CDR2 YFSETQ. After removal of 0 bases from V and 5 bases from J, the junction contained 11 bases not matched to a gene. CDR3 length equals 18 residues. The CDR3 spells CASSLARATGRDNSPLHF. In nucleotides, the CDR3 is TGCGCCAGCAGCTTGGCCCGAGCGACAGGGAGAGATAATTCACCCCTCCACTTT.

This sequence joins TRBV5-1 and TRBJ1-2; 7 bases match TRBD1. V gave up 4 bases and J gave up 0 bases; unmatched junction bases: 15. The CDR3 runs 18 residues. CDR1 SGHRS and CDR2 YFSETQ come from the germline V gene. The CDR3 here is CASSRHSSTGVSNYGYTF. The CDR3 nucleotides read TGCGCCAGCAGCCGCCATAGTTCAACAGGGGTCTCTAACTATGGCTACACCTTC.

This clone was seen just once. The CDR3 nucleotides read TGTGCCAGCAGTTACGTGGGGTCAGCGGGAAGGAATGAGCAGTTCTTC. This codes for CASSYVGSAGRNEQFF. The gene calls are TRBV6-5 and TRBJ2-1; 7 bases are shared with TRBD2. J lost 7 bases, V lost 2 bases, and 11 bases had no gene match. The germline CDR1 and CDR2 sequences are MNHEY and SVGAGI. This CDR3 contains 16 residues.

The rearrangement links TRBV29-1 to TRBJ1-2; D is unclear. Per germline, CDR1 SQVTM and CDR2 ANQGSEA. This CDR3 has 12 residues. V lost 2 bases to trimming and J lost 12 bases, with 16 bases between them. CDR3 nucleotide sequence: TGCAGCGTTGAAAGAAGCAGTCCGGGTAACACCTTC. Amino acid sequence: CSVERSSPGNTF.

This clone has only a few counts. The chain combines TRBV4-1 with TRBJ2-1; 7 nucleotides agree with TRBD1. Unmatched junction bases numbered 12, after V lost 4 bases and J lost 0 bases. This CDR3 is 18 amino acids long. The germline V gene has CDR1 MGHRA and CDR2 YSYEKL. The DNA for the CDR3 is TGCGCCAGCAGCCTGGGGGACAGTATCGGGGTCTCCTACAATGAGCAGTTCTTC. This sequence encodes CASSLGDSIGVSYNEQFF.

This clone was seen a few times. The rearrangement joins TRBV2 to TRBJ2-2; TRBD1 matches at 9 bases. Germline loops: CDR1 SNHLY, CDR2 FYNNEI. V lost 7 bases, J lost 5 bases, and 5 bases stayed unmatched. The length of the CDR3 is 14 residues. CDR3 loop: CASTGTGRTGELFF. The CDR3 DNA follows: TGTGCCAGCACCGGGACAGGGCGGACCGGGGAGCTGTTTTTT.

The genes are TRBV6-5 and TRBJ2-7; D gene unclear. V lost 5 bases, J lost 0 bases, and 5 bases lay in between. Germline loops: CDR1 MNHEY, CDR2 SVGAGI. This CDR3 comprises 12 residues. The CDR3 DNA reads TGTGCCAGCAGTCCCGGCTCCTACGAGCAGTACTTC. Protein sequence: CASSPGSYEQYF.

The J gene is TRBJ2-1, the V gene TRBV7-9, with 7 bases lining up with TRBD1. V was pared by 3 bases and J by 5 bases, with 7 bases of the junction left unmatched. The CDR3 totals 15 residues. Germline CDR1 is SEHNR and CDR2 is FQNEAQ (reference sequence). The CDR3 nucleotides read TGTGCCAGCAGCTTGGCACAGGGGCAAGACAATGAGCAGTTCTTC. Amino acid sequence: CASSLAQGQDNEQFF.

J is TRBJ1-6 and V is TRBV7-8, with 7 positions matching TRBD1. Unmatched junction bases numbered 6, after V lost 4 bases and J lost 6 bases. CDR1 and CDR2 from the germline V gene are SGHVS and FQNEAQ. This CDR3 comprises 15 residues. CDR3 sequence reads: CASSSGQAFNSPLHF. The CDR3 coding sequence is TGTGCCAGCAGCTCCGGACAGGCGTTTAATTCACCCCTCCACTTT.

The rearrangement uses TRBV2 and TRBJ1-2; perhaps TRBD1 as D (6 bases). The CDR3 is made up of 12 amino acids. Germline V lookup: CDR1 SNHLY, CDR2 FYNNEI. V was shortened by 5 bases and J by 7 bases, with 11 bases between the two germline ends. In DNA, the CDR3 is TGTGCCAGCAGTAATACAGGGACTGGCTACACCTTC. Protein: CASSNTGTGYTF.

The J gene is TRBJ1-1, the V gene TRBV10-3; 9 positions agree with TRBD1. Germline-derived CDR1 and CDR2 are ENHRY and SYGVKD. The length of the CDR3 is 16 residues. J gave up 1 base and V 6 bases, and 9 bases lay outside the gene matches. For the CDR3, the DNA is TGTGCCATCAGGCGCGGATTACAGGGGGCGAACACTGAAGCTTTCTTT. Its translation is CAIRRGLQGANTEAFF.

The chain couples TRBV6-6 to TRBJ1-5; D is ambiguous. Trimming removed 7 bases at V and 2 bases at J, with 12 bases between. Germline CDR1 and CDR2: MNHNY and SVGAGI (reference sequence). CDR3 length equals 14 residues. CDR3 coding DNA: TGTGCCAGCATTGTCTCGGGTCGCAATCAGCCCCAGCATTTT. This encodes CASIVSGRNQPQHF.